This T cell receptor beta chain stems from a study of low-dose radiotherapy and immunotherapy resistance in tumors. The time point is: after trial treatment. Sample treatment: LDRT plus nivolumab, ipilimumab, low-dose cyclophosphamide and aspirin (RACIN trial). CDR1 SEHNR and CDR2 FQNEAQ come from the germline V gene (reference sequence). Trimming cost V 4 bases and J 3 bases, with 7 bases left between them. The CDR3 contains 12 residues. This clonotype was observed at least ten times. Priming of first-strand cDNA relied on TRAV- and TRBV-specific primers (covering alpha and beta chains). The TCRs were subjected to amplification over around 19 PCR cycles employing a constant-region primer in conjunction with a V-primer adapter. TCRdb recomputed calls from the reads with MiXCR, one row per CDR3 protein. Of some 100,000 distinct CDR3 sequences in the sample, around 21% are singletons; the top ten hold approximately 4%.

The sample was PBMCs, taken after low-dose radiotherapy plus immunotherapy. The genes are TRBV7-9 and TRBJ2-7, with unresolved D. The clonotype was recovered from a male donor with prostate cancer. The CDR3 coding sequence is TGTGCCAGCAGCTCGTCCAACTACGAGCAGTACTTC. Protein sequence: CASSSSNYEQYF.